This T cell receptor beta chain derives from a study of blood T cell repertoires in COVID-19. Study-level background: Specimens from acute and convalescent COVID-19 originated in the United States, Italy and Spain. T cells, B-cell-depleted T cells, or PBMCs supplied cDNA or gDNA.

Authors' analysis steps: How many nucleated cells were present was estimated from reference gene primer amplification. TCRdb's copy holds only in-frame clones and misses some; the assay was immunoSEQ multiplex PCR. The D gene and trimming were derived from the DNA, and the V and J assignments and clone size from that table. Of more than 85,000 clones listed, 80% are singletons. Trimming took 6 bases from V and 7 from J; bases not matched to a gene: 7. The CDR3 spans 15 residues. The germline CDR1 and CDR2 sequences are LNHDA and SQIVND (reference sequence). Material for sequencing was peripheral blood. This TCR derives from a human donor in a cohort sampled during active or convalescent COVID-19. The chain combines TRBV19 with TRBJ2-2, with 11 bases lining up with TRBD2. The CDR3 nucleotides are TGTGCCAGTAGCCGTAGCGGGAGGGCCTACGGGGAGCTGTTTTTT. Encoded protein: CASSRSGRAYGELFF. Full variable domain (remainder filled in from reference TRBV19 and TRBJ2-2): DGGITQSPKYLFRKEGQNVTLSCEQNLNHDAMYWYRQDPGQGLRLIYYSQIVNDFQKGDIAEGYSVSREKKESFPLTVTSAQKNPTAFYLCASSRSGRAYGELFFGEGSRLTVL.